This T cell receptor beta chain comes out of a study of T-cell reconstitution after alpha-beta-depleted transplantation in children (dated by TCRdb to about 2016). General notes on the study: T-cell immune reconstitution after TCRalphabeta/CD19-depleted allogeneic hematopoietic cell transplantation in children was quantitatively tracked in the study by means of TCR repertoire profiling.

Reading from cysteine to phenylalanine, the CDR3 counts 13 amino acids. The entry retains the CDR3 DNA only, 39 bases that are in frame from base 1. Cut back by 1 base and 7 bases, the V and J ends lie 7 bases apart. The germline V gene sets CDR1 to SGHTA and CDR2 to FQGNSA. The library was built by means of PCR. The sequencer was an Illumina HiSeq 2500. To normalize quantification of the TCRbeta repertoire, the TCR libraries were built with molecular barcoding that relied on unique molecular identifiers. TCRdb applied fastp at Q25 and MiXCR to the public reads, then kept only in-frame beta chains. Every entry covers one CDR3 protein and lists the most common genes and DNA from its rows. Counted in this sample were approximately 350,000 distinct CDR3 sequences; 10% of them appeared once. The biggest ten clones account for approximately 2.3% of the sample. The sample holds a few counts of this clonotype. Its recognized antigen is unknown. Nothing much larger sits one base from this clone, and base qualities are not available.

The receptor was isolated from a human donor who donated a stem cell graft to a child with acute lymphoblastic leukemia. Sequences were derived from PBMCs from the stem cell graft donor, sampled from the stem cell graft. The chain joins TRBV7-2 to TRBJ1-4; a tentative D call is TRBD1 (5 bases match). The CDR3 corresponds to CASSLGGAEKLFF. DNA sequence: TGTGCCAGCAGCTTAGGGGGCGCTGAAAAACTGTTTTTT. Reference TRBV7-2 and TRBJ1-4 proteins supply the regions before and after the CDR3; the full variable domain is: GAGVSQSPSNKVTEKGKDVELRCDPISGHTALYWYRQSLGQGLEFLIYFQGNSAPDKSGLPSDRFSAERTGGSVSTLTIQRTQQEDSAVYLCASSLGGAEKLFFGSGTQLSVL.